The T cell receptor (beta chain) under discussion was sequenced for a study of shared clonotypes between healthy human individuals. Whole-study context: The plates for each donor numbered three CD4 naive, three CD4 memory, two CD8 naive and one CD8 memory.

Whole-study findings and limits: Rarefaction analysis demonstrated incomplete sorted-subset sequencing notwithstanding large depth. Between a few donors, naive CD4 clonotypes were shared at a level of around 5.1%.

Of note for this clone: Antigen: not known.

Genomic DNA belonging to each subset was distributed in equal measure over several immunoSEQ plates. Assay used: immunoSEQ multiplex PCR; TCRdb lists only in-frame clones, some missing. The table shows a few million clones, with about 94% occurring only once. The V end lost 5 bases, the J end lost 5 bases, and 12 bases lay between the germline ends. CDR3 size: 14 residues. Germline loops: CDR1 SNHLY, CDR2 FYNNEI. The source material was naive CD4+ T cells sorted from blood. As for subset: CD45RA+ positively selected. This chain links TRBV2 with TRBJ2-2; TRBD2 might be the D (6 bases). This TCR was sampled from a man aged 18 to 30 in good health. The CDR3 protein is CASSSPGLTGELFF. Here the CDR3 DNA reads TGTGCCAGCAGTTCTCCAGGACTAACCGGGGAGCTGTTTTTT.